Described below is a single TCR beta chain sequence and its context. The antigen is unknown. Only in-frame clones appear in the TCRdb table, and some are missing; sequencing was by immunoSEQ multiplex PCR. Here the sample spans more than 95,000 clones, about 89% being singletons. These data are taken from a study of T cell responses to AZD1222 COVID-19 vaccine. The CDR3 totals 15 residues. Germline trimming cut 2 bases from V and 6 bases from J; bases unmatched to any gene: 7. CDR1 SGHRS and CDR2 YFSETQ come from the germline V gene. Study outcomes and limitations: Most donors were white British, females outnumbered males, and clonal diversity was possibly underestimated. No repertoire was sampled before or during the peak T cell response, only after it. Of spike-specific TCRs, nearly half reportedly target regions left unmutated in variants.

The chain has TRBV5-1 and TRBJ2-2, with 7 bases lining up with TRBD1. The material was peripheral blood, obtained on day 0 of MenACWY control vaccination. This TCR was sampled from an adult in good health. The chain's CDR3 is CASSFWQGDAGELFF. The CDR3 DNA sequence: TGCGCCAGCAGCTTTTGGCAGGGGGATGCCGGGGAGCTGTTTTTT. Based on the CDR3 plus reference TRBV5-1 and TRBJ2-2, the full variable domain is KAGVTQTPRYLIKTRGQQVTLSCSPISGHRSVSWYQQTPGQGLQFLFEYFSETQRNKGNFPGRFSGRQFSNSRSEMNVSTLELGDSALYLCASSFWQGDAGELFFGEGSRLTVL.